A single sample gave rise to the 32 T cell receptor beta chains below, sequenced in a study of Ad26.COV2.S vaccination and SARS-CoV-2 variants. Clones were read by immunoSEQ multiplex PCR, and TCRdb kept only the in-frame ones, dropping some. The profile shows about 400,000 clones, less than 90% of them singletons. Specified treatment: approximately 18 received Ad26.COV2.S at low or high dose, single or two shots; about 5 received placebo; per-sample allocation not given. Day 63 after the first injection of vaccine or placebo was the sampling time. The sample in question was peripheral blood, obtained in a trial of Ad26.COV2.S vaccine versus placebo. The receptor set was obtained from a person aged 18-65 years who received the Ad26.COV2.S COVID-19 vaccine or a placebo.

V and J are TRBV24-1 and TRBJ2-6; D perhaps matches TRBD1 (6 bases). The germline gives CDR1 KGHDR, CDR2 SFDVKD. The CDR3 is 16 amino acids. V lost 7 bases to trimming and J lost 0 bases, with 12 bases between them. CDR3 loop: CATRGDTRSGANVLTF. CDR3 DNA: TGTGCCACCAGGGGGGACACGCGCTCTGGGGCCAACGTCCTGACTTTC.

The J gene is TRBJ1-2, the V gene TRBV5-6, with 8 nucleotides matching TRBD1. This CDR3 region has 15 residues. The germline V gene has CDR1 SGHDT and CDR2 YYEEEE. V was pared by 4 bases and J by 4 bases, with 9 bases of the junction left unmatched. The DNA for the CDR3 is TGTGCCAGCAGCCACCCGACAGGGGCCCCCTATGGCTACACCTTC. Amino acids: CASSHPTGAPYGYTF.

CDR3 sequence reads: CASSLDLSLEQYF. In nucleotides, the CDR3 is TGTGCCAGCAGCTTAGATCTGAGCCTCGAGCAGTACTTC. The J gene is TRBJ2-7, the V gene TRBV11-2; no firm D call. V was cut by 0 bases and J by 6 bases, with 9 bases left in between. This CDR3 region has 13 residues. Germline CDR1 and CDR2: SGHAT and FQNNGV.

J is TRBJ1-6 and V is TRBV15; D is unresolved. This CDR3 is 17 amino acids long. Germline V gene lookup returns CDR1 LNHNV and CDR2 YYDKDF (reference sequence). V lost 4 bases, J lost 5 bases, and 18 bases lay in between. Here the CDR3 reads CATSNTASVSDNSPLHF. CDR3 nucleotide sequence: TGTGCCACCAGCAATACTGCCTCTGTGTCGGATAATTCACCCCTCCACTTT.

The CDR3 reads CASSCRVSSYEQYF. CDR3 nucleotides: TGCGCCAGCAGCTGCAGGGTCAGCTCCTACGAGCAGTACTTC. The rearrangement uses TRBV5-1 and TRBJ2-7; possibly TRBD1 for D (5 bases). The germline V gene has CDR1 SGHRS and CDR2 YFSETQ. Trimming stripped 3 bases from V and 0 bases from J, with 10 bases between. This CDR3 spans 14 amino acids.

V gene TRBV20-1 combines with J gene TRBJ2-1; D is perhaps TRBD1 (6 bases). This CDR3 spans 11 amino acids. Germline V gene data show CDR1 as DFQATT and CDR2 as SNEGSKA (reference sequence). The V gene lost 5 bases and the J gene lost 8 bases, with 10 bases spanning the gap. The CDR3, as DNA: TGCAGTGCTGTACAGGGCTATGAGCAGTTCTTC. This codes for CSAVQGYEQFF.

The chain has TRBV10-3 and TRBJ1-2; tentatively, D is TRBD1 (6 bases). With 6 bases removed from V and 4 bases from J, the gap between germline ends came to 9 bases. The germline V gene has CDR1 ENHRY and CDR2 SYGVKD. The CDR3 totals 12 residues. This CDR3 is CAIRDSSYGYTF. The CDR3 nucleotides read TGTGCCATCAGGGACAGCTCCTATGGCTACACCTTC.

The chain employs TRBV4-1 and TRBJ2-1; D not certain. The V end lost 2 bases, the J end lost 3 bases, and 14 bases lay between the germline ends. The length of the CDR3 is 16 residues. Germline assignment: CDR1 MGHRA and CDR2 YSYEKL. The CDR3 region is CASSQKGPPIYNEQFF. CDR3 nucleotide sequence: TGCGCCAGCAGCCAAAAAGGTCCTCCTATCTACAATGAGCAGTTCTTC.

The chain recombines TRBV9 with TRBJ1-3; D gene unclear. The V end lost 0 bases, the J end lost 0 bases, and 7 bases lay between the germline ends. The CDR3 has 15 residues. The germline gives CDR1 SGDLS, CDR2 YYNGEE. The CDR3 protein is CASSVGDSSGNTIYF. DNA of the CDR3: TGTGCCAGCAGCGTAGGGGATTCCTCTGGAAACACCATATATTTT.

The chain carries TRBV4-1 and TRBJ2-3; 7 positions match TRBD2. Germline V gives CDR1 MGHRA, CDR2 YSYEKL. The CDR3 length is 15 residues. V lost 3 bases and J lost 0; bases outside the gene matches: 3. The CDR3 coding sequence is TGCGCCAGCAGCCATTGGGGGGGAAGCACAGATACGCAGTATTTT. Its protein product is CASSHWGGSTDTQYF.

V usage is TRBV5-1 and J usage is TRBJ1-4, with 8 bases lining up with TRBD1. The CDR3 spans 15 residues. Germline V gives CDR1 SGHRS, CDR2 YFSETQ. J lost 8 bases, V lost 2 bases, and 8 bases had no gene match. The CDR3 sequence: CASSLQQGEEEKLFF. The CDR3, as DNA: TGCGCCAGCAGCTTACAACAGGGGGAAGAGGAAAAACTGTTTTTT.

This chain connects TRBV2 to TRBJ1-4, with TRBD1 as a possible D gene (6 bases). With 6 bases removed from V and 0 bases from J, the gap between germline ends came to 11 bases. CDR1 and CDR2 (germline): SNHLY, FYNNEI. This CDR3 spans 15 amino acids. CDR3 coding DNA: TGTGCCAGCAGCTCGGGACACTCAACTAATGAAAAACTGTTTTTT. This gives the protein CASSSGHSTNEKLFF.

The chain carries TRBV3-1 (or the pseudogene TRBV3-2) and TRBJ2-5; D is perhaps TRBD2 (6 bases). Deletions cut 4 bases from V and 5 bases from J, with 14 bases between. The CDR3 is made up of 14 amino acids. Germline CDR1 LGHDT, CDR2 YNNKEL (reference sequence). The CDR3 coding sequence is TGTGCCAGCAGCCCCGGGACTGTGGCCGAGACCCAGTACTTC. This encodes CASSPGTVAETQYF.

The CDR3 bases are TGTGCCAGCAGTTACCCCAAGGGGGGTGAAAAACTGTTTTTT. It yields the protein CASSYPKGGEKLFF. The genes are TRBV6-5 and TRBJ1-4; D might be TRBD1 (6 bases). Germline V gene data show CDR1 as MNHEY and CDR2 as SVGAGI. The CDR3 has 14 amino acids. V gave up 2 bases and J gave up 7 bases, with 11 bases separating them.

This clone was picked up one time. This sequence joins TRBV4-1 and TRBJ2-7, with D possibly TRBD1 on 5 matching bases. Trimming left V 2 bases short and J 1 base short, with 6 bases between. This CDR3 is built from 13 residues. Germline CDR1 is MGHRA and CDR2 is YSYEKL. CDR3 residues: CASSQQGSYEQYF. The CDR3 DNA reads TGCGCCAGCAGCCAACAGGGTTCCTACGAGCAGTACTTC.

The rearrangement joins TRBV7-9 to TRBJ1-4; D gene uncertain. CDR1 is SEHNR, CDR2 FQNEAQ, per germline (reference sequence). The CDR3 covers 13 residues. Deletions cut 5 bases from V and 8 bases from J, with 12 bases between. The CDR3 loop reads CASSVGEGEKLFF. The CDR3, as DNA: TGTGCCAGCAGCGTCGGAGAGGGCGAAAAACTGTTTTTT.

The V call is TRBV2, the J call TRBJ2-1; 14 bases line up with TRBD2. The CDR3 is 17 amino acids. From germline, CDR1 is SNHLY and CDR2 FYNNEI. Trimming cost V 10 bases and J 4 bases; bases outside gene matches: 12. CDR3 sequence: CATHAGLAGAPYNEQFF. In DNA, the CDR3 is TGTGCCACCCACGCGGGACTAGCGGGGGCACCATACAATGAGCAGTTCTTC.

The CDR3 here is CASSLGGGSQETQYF. The CDR3 DNA follows: TGCGCCAGCAGCTTGGGAGGGGGTTCCCAAGAGACCCAGTACTTC. This sequence joins TRBV5-1 and TRBJ2-5; D is perhaps TRBD1 (6 bases). The CDR3 contains 15 residues. Germline V gene data show CDR1 as SGHRS and CDR2 as YFSETQ. Trimming pared 0 bases from V and 1 base from J, leaving 10 bases between.

The rearrangement uses TRBV3-1 (or the pseudogene TRBV3-2) and TRBJ2-3, with 9 bases matching TRBD2. This CDR3 comprises 17 residues. Losses at the gene ends were 0 bases for V and 0 bases for J; bases not matched to a gene: 4. Germline V gene data show CDR1 as LGHDT and CDR2 as YNNKEL (reference sequence). This chain's CDR3 is CASSQEGTSPSTDTQYF. The CDR3 coding sequence is TGTGCCAGCAGCCAAGAGGGGACTAGCCCTAGCACAGATACGCAGTATTTT.

In this sample, this clone turned up a few times. The DNA for the CDR3 is TGTGCCAGCAGTTGGCGGGGCGTCACCGGGGAGCTGTTTTTT. Amino acids: CASSWRGVTGELFF. The chain uses TRBV27 and TRBJ2-2; D might be TRBD2 (6 bases). The CDR3 has 14 amino acids. Germline V CDR1 and CDR2: MNHEY, SMNVEV (reference sequence). V was cut by 4 bases and J by 4 bases, with 10 bases left in between.

The count of this clone is one. This chain links TRBV5-4 with TRBJ2-1; TRBD1 aligns across 11 bases. The germline V gene encodes CDR1 SGHNT and CDR2 YYREEE (reference sequence). This CDR3 comprises 15 residues. V dropped 4 bases and J dropped 7; count of bases not matched to a gene: 7. The CDR3 region is CASSPGTGGNNEQFF. As DNA, the CDR3 is TGTGCCAGCAGCCCCGGGACAGGGGGTAATAATGAGCAGTTCTTC.

The chain links TRBV7-9 to TRBJ1-4, with TRBD1 matching over 7 bases. The CDR3 contains 13 residues. Germline CDR1 and CDR2: SEHNR and FQNEAQ (reference sequence). The trim removed 5 bases at V and 8 bases at J, leaving 5 bases unmatched. The CDR3 DNA reads TGTGCCAGCAGCCGAGGACAGGTCGAAAAACTGTTTTTT. This translates into CASSRGQVEKLFF.

The rearrangement joins TRBV7-9 to TRBJ2-3, with 9 bases lining up with TRBD2. The CDR3 sequence is 16 residues long. J lost 4 bases, V lost 1 base, and 6 bases had no gene match. CDR1 SEHNR and CDR2 FQNEAQ come from the germline V gene (reference sequence). The CDR3 spells CASSLGVSGGADTQYF. For the CDR3, the DNA is TGTGCCAGCAGCTTAGGGGTTAGCGGGGGCGCAGATACGCAGTATTTT. The full variable domain, its missing parts supplied by reference TRBV7-9 and TRBJ2-3, is DTGVSQNPRHKITKRGQNVTFRCDPISEHNRLYWYRQTLGQGPEFLTYFQNEAQLEKSRLLSDRFSAERPKGSFSTLEIQRTEQGDSAMYLCASSLGVSGGADTQYFGPGTRLTVL.

The chain links TRBV27 to TRBJ2-5; D is perhaps TRBD1 (5 bases). Germline CDR1 MNHEY, CDR2 SMNVEV (reference sequence). The CDR3 has 13 amino acids. Trimming shortened V by 5 bases and J by 6 bases, and 13 bases separated the two germline ends. CDR3 sequence reads: CASSPRQPQTQYF. The DNA of the CDR3 is TGTGCCAGCAGTCCACGACAGCCCCAGACCCAGTACTTC.

The chain recombines TRBV4-3 with TRBJ2-4; perhaps D is TRBD1 or TRBD2 (5 bases each). Germline V gene data show CDR1 as LGHNA and CDR2 as YSLEER. The CDR3 sequence is 17 residues long. The V end lost 4 bases, the J end lost 0 bases, and 16 bases lay between the germline ends. CDR3 protein: CASSLGVDGLAKNIQYF. The DNA of the CDR3 is TGCGCCAGCAGCCTGGGGGTCGACGGGTTAGCCAAAAACATTCAGTACTTC.

This chain links TRBV5-1 with TRBJ1-1; D uncertain. Trimming took off 1 base at V and 3 bases at J, with 13 bases between the two ends. The CDR3 runs to 15 residues. Germline-derived CDR1 and CDR2 are SGHRS and YFSETQ. This chain's CDR3 is CASSLSSASYTEAFF. CDR3 nucleotide sequence: TGCGCCAGCAGCTTGTCGTCAGCCTCTTACACTGAAGCTTTCTTT. The full variable domain, with the rest looked up from reference TRBV5-1 and TRBJ1-1, is KAGVTQTPRYLIKTRGQQVTLSCSPISGHRSVSWYQQTPGQGLQFLFEYFSETQRNKGNFPGRFSGRQFSNSRSEMNVSTLELGDSALYLCASSLSSASYTEAFFGQGTRLTVV.

The V gene is TRBV7-9, the J gene TRBJ2-5; a weak D match, TRBD1 (5 bases). Per the germline V gene, CDR1 is SEHNR and CDR2 is FQNEAQ (reference sequence). V was trimmed by 0 bases and J by 2 bases, leaving 7 bases between them. The CDR3 spans 14 residues. CDR3 protein: CASSLADRQETQYF. The CDR3 DNA reads TGTGCCAGCAGCTTAGCCGACAGACAAGAGACCCAGTACTTC.

The chain uses TRBV27 and TRBJ1-6, with a weak D call TRBD1 (5 bases). The ends were cut back, 1 base at V and 5 bases at J, with 6 bases in the middle. Germline CDR1 MNHEY, CDR2 SMNVEV (reference sequence). CDR3 length: 14 residues. CDR3 nucleotide sequence: TGTGCCAGCAGTTTATGGGGGGATAATTCACCCCTCCACTTT. Its protein is CASSLWGDNSPLHF.

This chain uses TRBV7-9 with TRBJ1-4; no clear D gene. Germline CDR1 SEHNR, CDR2 FQNEAQ (reference sequence). V was shortened by 2 bases and J by 7 bases, with 8 bases between the two germline ends. CDR3 length: 13 amino acids. CDR3 bases: TGTGCCAGCAGCTTACTCCAATTTGAAAAACTGTTTTTT. Translated, it gives CASSLLQFEKLFF.

As to this clone: Other DNA sequences in this sample translate to the same CDR3. V and J are TRBV4-2 and TRBJ1-4; D gene ambiguous. V lost 0 bases, J lost 0 bases, and 5 bases lay in between. This CDR3 spans 15 amino acids. Germline V gene data show CDR1 as LGHNA and CDR2 as YNFKEQ. CDR3 loop: CASSQDAATNEKLFF. CDR3 bases: TGTGCCAGCAGCCAAGATGCAGCAACTAATGAAAAACTGTTTTTT.

J is TRBJ1-1 and V is TRBV4-1; TRBD1 matches 7 bases. The CDR3 extends over 15 amino acids. V shed 3 bases and J 6 bases; nucleotides not matched to a gene: 10. Looked up from germline, CDR1 is MGHRA and CDR2 is YSYEKL. The CDR3 sequence is CASSHGPTGSSEAFF. The CDR3 DNA follows: TGCGCCAGCAGCCATGGACCGACAGGGAGTTCTGAAGCTTTCTTT.

The chain recombines TRBV5-1 with TRBJ1-1, with TRBD1 identical over 8 bases. CDR3 length: 16 residues. V shed 2 bases and J 5 bases; nucleotides not matched to a gene: 11. Germline loops: CDR1 SGHRS, CDR2 YFSETQ. DNA of the CDR3: TGCGCCAGCAGCTTCGGACTCAGGGGGCTTGGGACTGAAGCTTTCTTT. It specifies CASSFGLRGLGTEAFF.